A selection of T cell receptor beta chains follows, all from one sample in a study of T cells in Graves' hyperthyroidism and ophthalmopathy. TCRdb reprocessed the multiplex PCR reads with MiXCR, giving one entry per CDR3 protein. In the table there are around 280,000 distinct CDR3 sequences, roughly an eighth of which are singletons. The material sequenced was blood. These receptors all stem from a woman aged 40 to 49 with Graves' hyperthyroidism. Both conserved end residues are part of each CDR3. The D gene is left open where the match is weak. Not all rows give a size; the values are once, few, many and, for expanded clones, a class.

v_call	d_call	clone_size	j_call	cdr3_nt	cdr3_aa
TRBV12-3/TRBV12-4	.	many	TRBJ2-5	TGTGCCAGCAGTTTGGCAGGGGGGCTCCAAGAGACCCAGTACTTC	CASSLAGGLQETQYF
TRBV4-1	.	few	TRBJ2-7	TGCGCCAGCAGCCTAACGGGAATTACAAGCGAGCAGTACTTC	CASSLTGITSEQYF
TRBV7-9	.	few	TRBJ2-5	TGTGCCAGCAGCCCCCAACCCGGACGGAGAGACCAAGAGACCCAGTACTTC	CASSPQPGRRDQETQYF
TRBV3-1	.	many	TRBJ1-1	TGTGCCAGCAGCCCGGGACGATTGAACACTGAAGCTTTCTTT	CASSPGRLNTEAFF
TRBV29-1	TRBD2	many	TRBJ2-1	TGCAGCGTTTCGGAGGGAGGGCATGAGCAGTTCTTC	CSVSEGGHEQFF
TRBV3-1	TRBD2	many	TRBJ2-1	TGTGCCAGCAGCCCCCTGGTAGCGGGGCACAATGAGCAGTTCTTC	CASSPLVAGHNEQFF
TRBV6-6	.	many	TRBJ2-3	TGTGCCAGCAGTTACGATGGTAGGGATACGCAGTATTTT	CASSYDGRDTQYF
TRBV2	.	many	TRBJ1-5	TGTGCCAGCAGTGAAGAGGTGGGGCTTCAGCCCCAGCATTTT	CASSEEVGLQPQHF
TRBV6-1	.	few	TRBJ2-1	TGTGCCAGCAGTCGGACGAAAAATGAGCAGTTCTTC	CASSRTKNEQFF
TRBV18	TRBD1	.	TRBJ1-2	TGTGCCAGCTCAGCAGACAGGGGGCTCTCCGGCTATGGCTACACCTTC	CASSADRGLSGYGYTF
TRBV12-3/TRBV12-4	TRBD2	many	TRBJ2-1	TGTGCCAGCAGTATCGAAGCGGGAGCTGAGCAGTTCTTC	CASSIEAGAEQFF
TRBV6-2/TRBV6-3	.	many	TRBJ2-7	TGTGCCAGCACCTCCCGCGGCAGGAGGGCTATACCCTCCTACGAGCAGTACTTC	CASTSRGRRAIPSYEQYF
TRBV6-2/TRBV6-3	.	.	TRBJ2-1	TGTGCCTCACAAGGGGCTTGGGGGCCCTACAATGAGCAGTTCTTC	CASQGAWGPYNEQFF
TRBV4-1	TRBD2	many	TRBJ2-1	TGCGCCAGCAGCCAAGGACTAGCGGGAGTCAGTGAGCAGTTCTTC	CASSQGLAGVSEQFF
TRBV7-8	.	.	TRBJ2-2	TGTGCCAGCAGCCCCCTTTCATGGGGAAACACCGGGGAGCTGTTTTTT	CASSPLSWGNTGELFF
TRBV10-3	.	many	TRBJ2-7	TGTGCCACGAGAAGCACGCTGGTGGGATCGGTCTACGAGCAGTACTTC	CATRSTLVGSVYEQYF
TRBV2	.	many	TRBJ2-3	TGTGCCAGTAGGGGAACAGATACGCAGTATTTT	CASRGTDTQYF
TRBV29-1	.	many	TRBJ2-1	TGCAGCGCCGACGTCTACAATGAGCAGTTCTTC	CSADVYNEQFF
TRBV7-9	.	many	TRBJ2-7	TGTGCCAGCAGCTTCACTCAGGGGACGGACGAGCAGTACTTC	CASSFTQGTDEQYF
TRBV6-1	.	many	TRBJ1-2	TGTGCCAGCAGTGAAGTTGGGGCCGGCTATGGCTACACCTTC	CASSEVGAGYGYTF
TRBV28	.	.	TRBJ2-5	TGTGCCAGCAGTCAACGTGGATCAGAGACCCAGTACTTC	CASSQRGSETQYF
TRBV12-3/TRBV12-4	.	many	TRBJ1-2	TGTGCCAGCAGCTCCGGCGGGACAACCTATGGCTACACCTTC	CASSSGGTTYGYTF
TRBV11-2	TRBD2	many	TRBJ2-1	TGTGCCAGCAGCCCCATAAGCGGGACTTACAATGAGCAGTTCTTC	CASSPISGTYNEQFF
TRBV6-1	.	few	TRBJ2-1	TGTGCCAGCAGTAAGACTGTCAATGAGCAGTTCTTC	CASSKTVNEQFF
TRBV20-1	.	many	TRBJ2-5	TGCAGTGCCCGGAGGGCCGCGGAGACCCAGTACTTC	CSARRAAETQYF
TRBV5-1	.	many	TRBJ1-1	TGCGCCAGCAGCTTGGAACAGCTGAACACTGAAGCTTTCTTT	CASSLEQLNTEAFF
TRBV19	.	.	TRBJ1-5	TGTGCCAGTACCCTCTACCTGAATAGCAATCAGCCCCAGCATTTT	CASTLYLNSNQPQHF
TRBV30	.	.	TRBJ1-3	TGTGCCTGGAGTACCGTTGAGGGGGTGGGAAACACCATATATTTT	CAWSTVEGVGNTIYF
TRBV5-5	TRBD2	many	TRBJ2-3	TGTGCCAGCAGCTTGTTCCTCCTAGCGGGGGACACAGATACGCAGTATTTT	CASSLFLLAGDTDTQYF
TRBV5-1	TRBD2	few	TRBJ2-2	TGCGCCAGCAGCTTGGGAGGCCTAGCGGGGACCGGGGAGCTGTTTTTT	CASSLGGLAGTGELFF
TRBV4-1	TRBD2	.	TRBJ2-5	TGCGCCAGCAGCCAAGAAAAAGGGAGAATAGGGGGTAGCGGGGTCCAAGAGACCCAGTACTTC	CASSQEKGRIGGSGVQETQYF
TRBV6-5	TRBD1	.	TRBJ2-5	TGTGCCAGCAGTTACCAGGGGGCAGGAGAGACCCAGTACTTC	CASSYQGAGETQYF
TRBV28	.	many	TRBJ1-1	TGTGCCAGCAGTTTATTGAAGGGCCGGGGAGGGAACACTGAAGCTTTCTTT	CASSLLKGRGGNTEAFF